Included here is one T cell receptor (beta chain) sequence, with context. The data stem from a study of blood T cell repertoires in COVID-19. At the level of the study: COVID-19 samples from acute and convalescent phases originated in the United States, Italy and Spain. The analysed material was cDNA or gDNA that came from T cells, B-cell-depleted T cells, or PBMCs.

Using immunoSEQ multiplex PCR, the repertoire was profiled, and TCRdb retains in-frame clones only, with some absent. The sample has 60,000 to 90,000 clones, 75% to 90% seen once; the top ten hold 15% to 20%. The TCR comes from a human donor in a cohort sampled during active COVID-19. Sequenced material: peripheral blood.

The CDR3 loop reads CASSLAIRGPRSYNEQFF. The CDR3 nucleotides read TGTGCCAGCAGCTTAGCGATCAGGGGACCTCGATCCTACAATGAGCAGTTCTTC. This chain links TRBV7-2 with TRBJ2-1, with D possibly TRBD1 on 6 matching bases. The CDR3 length is 18 residues. The germline gives CDR1 SGHTA, CDR2 FQGNSA. V was pared by 0 bases and J by 1 base, with 16 bases between.